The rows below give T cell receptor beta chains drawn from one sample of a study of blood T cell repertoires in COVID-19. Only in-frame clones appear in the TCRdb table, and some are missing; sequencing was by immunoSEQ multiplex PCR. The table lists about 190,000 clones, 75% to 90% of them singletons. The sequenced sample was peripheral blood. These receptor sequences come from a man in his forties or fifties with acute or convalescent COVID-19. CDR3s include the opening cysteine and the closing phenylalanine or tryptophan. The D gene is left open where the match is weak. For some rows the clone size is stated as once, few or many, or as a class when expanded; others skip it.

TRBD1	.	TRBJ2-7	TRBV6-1	TGTGCCAGCAGTGAATACCCCCGTATCGCAACACAGGGGGTCTACGAGCAGTACTTC	CASSEYPRIATQGVYEQYF
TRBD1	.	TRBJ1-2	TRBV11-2	TGTGCCAGCAGCTTAGGGGACAGGGCATATGGCTACACCTTC	CASSLGDRAYGYTF
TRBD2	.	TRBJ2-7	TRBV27	TGTGCCAGCAGTTTATACCGGGGGGGCGAGCAGTACTTC	CASSLYRGGEQYF
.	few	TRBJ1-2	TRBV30	TGTGCCTGGAGTCGAGGGTGGGGAGATGGCTACACCTTC	CAWSRGWGDGYTF
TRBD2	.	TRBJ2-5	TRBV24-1	TGTGCCACCAAAAATCCTAGCGGGGGCCAAGAGACCCAGTACTTC	CATKNPSGGQETQYF
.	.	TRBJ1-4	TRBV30	TGTGCCTGGAGTGTACGTCGGGGTGAAAAACTGTTTTTT	CAWSVRRGEKLFF
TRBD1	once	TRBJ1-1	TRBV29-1	TGCAGCGTTGAAGATCCTTCGACAGGGGTGAACACTGAAGCTTTCTTT	CSVEDPSTGVNTEAFF
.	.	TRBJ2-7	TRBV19	TGTGCCAGTAGTCCCGTGGGGAGCTCCTACGAGCAGTACTTC	CASSPVGSSYEQYF
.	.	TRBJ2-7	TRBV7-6	TGTGCCAGCAGCTTAGGGACGACAGCCACCTACGAGCAGTACTTC	CASSLGTTATYEQYF
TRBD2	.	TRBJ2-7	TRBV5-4	TGTGCCAGCAGCGATCCGGGACTAGGGCTTCCGGTGCAGTACTTC	CASSDPGLGLPVQYF
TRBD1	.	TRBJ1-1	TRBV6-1	TGTGCCAGCAGTGCCAGACAGGGATGGGGTGGGGCTGAAGCTTTCTTT	CASSARQGWGGAEAFF
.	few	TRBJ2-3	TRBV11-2	TGTGCCAGCAGCTTGGGCCTCAGGGGCGATACGCAGTATTTT	CASSLGLRGDTQYF
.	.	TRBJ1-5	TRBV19	TGTGCCAGTAAAGCCGGACAGTTTAGCAATCAGCCCCAGCATTTT	CASKAGQFSNQPQHF
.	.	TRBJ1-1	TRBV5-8	TGTGCCAGCAGCTTGGCCTCCGGGTCTGAAGCTTTCTTT	CASSLASGSEAFF
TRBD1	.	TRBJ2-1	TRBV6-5	TGTGCCAGCATGCGACCGGGACAGGGGTACAATGAGCAGTTCTTC	CASMRPGQGYNEQFF
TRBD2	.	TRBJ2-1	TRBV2	TGTGCCAGCAGATGGACTAGCGGGGGATACAATGAGCAGTTCTTC	CASRWTSGGYNEQFF
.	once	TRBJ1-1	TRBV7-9	TGTGCCAGCAGCCCTCCGTTGGGGGCCGACACTGAAGCTTTCTTT	CASSPPLGADTEAFF
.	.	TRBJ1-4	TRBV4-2	TGTGCCAGCAGCCGTAGAACGGGGGGCTTATTAGGAACTAATGAAAAACTGTTTTTT	CASSRRTGGLLGTNEKLFF
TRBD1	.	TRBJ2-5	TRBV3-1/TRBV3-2	TGTGCCAGCAGCCAAGGTCGACAGGGTATAGAGACCCAGTACTTC	CASSQGRQGIETQYF
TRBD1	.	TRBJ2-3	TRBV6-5	TGTGCCAGCAACACCTGGACAGGGGGAGCAGATACGCAGTATTTT	CASNTWTGGADTQYF
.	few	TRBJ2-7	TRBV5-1	TGCGCCAGCAGCAAGGGGGGGAGCTCCTACGAGCAGTACTTC	CASSKGGSSYEQYF
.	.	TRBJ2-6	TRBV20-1	TGCAGTGCTAGTCCAGGTGCTGGGGCCAACGTCCTGACTTTC	CSASPGAGANVLTF
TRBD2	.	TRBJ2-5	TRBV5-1	TGCGCCAGCAGCTTGATTGGTAGCGGGGGCAGAGAGACCCAGTACTTC	CASSLIGSGGRETQYF
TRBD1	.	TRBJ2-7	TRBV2	TGTGCCAGCAGTGCCCAGGGGGCGCAGTACGAGCAGTACTTC	CASSAQGAQYEQYF
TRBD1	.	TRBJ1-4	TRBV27	TGTGCCAGCAGTTTCAACAGGGGTTTTAATGAAAAACTGTTTTTT	CASSFNRGFNEKLFF
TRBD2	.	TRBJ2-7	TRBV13	TGTGCCAGCAGCCTCCCGGGACTAAGTGAGCAGTACTTC	CASSLPGLSEQYF
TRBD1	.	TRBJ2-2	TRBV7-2	TGTGCCAGCAGCTTCGACAGGGGGACCGGGGAGCTGTTTTTT	CASSFDRGTGELFF
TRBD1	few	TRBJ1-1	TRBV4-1	TGCGCCAGCAGCCGTCGGGACAGGGTCACTGAAGCTTTCTTT	CASSRRDRVTEAFF
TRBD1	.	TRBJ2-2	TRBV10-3	TGTGCCATCAGTGAGTCGGGACGGACAGGGAACACCGGGGAGCTGTTTTTT	CAISESGRTGNTGELFF
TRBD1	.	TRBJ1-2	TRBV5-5	TGTGCCAGCGACACTGCAGGGGGGAATGGCTACACCTTC	CASDTAGGNGYTF
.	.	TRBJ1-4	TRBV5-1	TGCGCCAGCAGCTTGGAAGGGGCAGGGGAAAAACTGTTTTTT	CASSLEGAGEKLFF
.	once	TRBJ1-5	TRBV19	TGTGCCAGTAGCCCCACCCCGACAGTGACTGGGGATCAGCCCCAGCATTTT	CASSPTPTVTGDQPQHF
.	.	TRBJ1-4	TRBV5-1	TGCGCCAGCAGCCTGGGTGGAGAAAGAAAACTGTTTTTT	CASSLGGERKLFF
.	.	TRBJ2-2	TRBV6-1	TGTGCCAGCAGTCCCCCGAAGACGGGGACCGGGGAGCTGTTTTTT	CASSPPKTGTGELFF
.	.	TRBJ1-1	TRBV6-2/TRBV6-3	TGTGCCAGCAGTTACGACAGTTTCATGAACACTGAAGCTTTCTTT	CASSYDSFMNTEAFF
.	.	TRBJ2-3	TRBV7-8	TGTGCCAGCAGCTTACGAGCCTCCTCGATTGCAGATACGCAGTATTTT	CASSLRASSIADTQYF
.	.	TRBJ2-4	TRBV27	TGTGCCAGCAGTTTACTCGGGGGAGCCAAAAACATTCAGTACTTC	CASSLLGGAKNIQYF
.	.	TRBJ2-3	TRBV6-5	TGTGCCAGCAGTTACGGAGGTAGTCCAAGCACAGATACGCAGTATTTT	CASSYGGSPSTDTQYF
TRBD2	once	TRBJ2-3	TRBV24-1	TGTGCCACCAGTGATTTGGGACTAGCGGGGGGGCAATCAGATACGCAGTATTTT	CATSDLGLAGGQSDTQYF
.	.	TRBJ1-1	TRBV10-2	TGCGCCAGCAGTGGAGGATTTGAAGCTTTCTTT	CASSGGFEAFF
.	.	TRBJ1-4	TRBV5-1	TGCGCCAGCAGCTTGGGGACAGCAACTAATGAAAAACTGTTTTTT	CASSLGTATNEKLFF
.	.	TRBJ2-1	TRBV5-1	TGCGCCAGCAGCTTGGCCACAACAAACAATGAGCAGTTCTTC	CASSLATTNNEQFF
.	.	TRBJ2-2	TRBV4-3	TGCGCCAGCAGCCAAGATATGAACACCGGGGAGCTGTTTTTT	CASSQDMNTGELFF
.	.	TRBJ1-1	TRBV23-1	TGCGCCAGCAGTCAAAGGGACATCGGAGACACTGAAGCTTTCTTT	CASSQRDIGDTEAFF
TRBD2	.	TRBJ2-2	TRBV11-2	TGTGCCAGCAGCTTCAGCGGGGGGCAAGGCGGGGAGCTGTTTTTT	CASSFSGGQGGELFF
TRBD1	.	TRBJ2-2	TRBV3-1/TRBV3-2	TGTGCCAGCAGCCTAGGGACAGTGAACACCGGGGAGCTGTTTTTT	CASSLGTVNTGELFF
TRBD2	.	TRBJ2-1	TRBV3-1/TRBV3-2	TGTGCCAGCAGCCAAGGAGCGGGAGCTCACAATGAGCAGTTCTTC	CASSQGAGAHNEQFF
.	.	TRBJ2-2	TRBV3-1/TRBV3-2	TGTGCCAGCAGCCACCGGGTTACCGGGGAGCTGTTTTTT	CASSHRVTGELFF
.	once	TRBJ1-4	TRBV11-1	TGTGCCAGCAGCTCGGTTGGAGGGCCCGAAAAACTGTTTTTT	CASSSVGGPEKLFF